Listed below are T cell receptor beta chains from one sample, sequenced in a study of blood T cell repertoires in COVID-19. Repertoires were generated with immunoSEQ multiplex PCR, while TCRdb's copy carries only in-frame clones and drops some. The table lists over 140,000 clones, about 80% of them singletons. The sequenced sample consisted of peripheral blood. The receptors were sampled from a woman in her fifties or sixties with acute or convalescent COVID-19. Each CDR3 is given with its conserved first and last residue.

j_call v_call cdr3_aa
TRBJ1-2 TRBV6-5 CASSHDSGGSYGYTF
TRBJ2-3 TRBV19 CASSMVPGADTQYF
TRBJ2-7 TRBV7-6 CASSLALRDEQYF
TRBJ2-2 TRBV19 CASSIEGAHTGELFF
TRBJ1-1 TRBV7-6 CASSSSRGGQGTEAFF
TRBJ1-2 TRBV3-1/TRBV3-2 CASSQRAGPGGGYTF
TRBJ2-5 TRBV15 CATSTGQRETQYF
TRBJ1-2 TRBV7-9 CASSLDWGRYGYTF
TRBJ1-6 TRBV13 CASSLGDRENSPLHF
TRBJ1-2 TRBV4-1 CASSQDGGLNGYTF
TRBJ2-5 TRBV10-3 CAIKSGTGMKTQYF
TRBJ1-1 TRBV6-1 CASSEALRRRQVEAFF
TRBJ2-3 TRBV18 CASSPPLARTDTQYF
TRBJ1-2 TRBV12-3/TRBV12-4 CASSFGTGQSYTF
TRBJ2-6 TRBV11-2 CASRPRTSLQSPGANVLTF
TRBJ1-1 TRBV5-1 CASSAQQLNTEAFF
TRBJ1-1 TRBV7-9 CASSLYRATGAFF
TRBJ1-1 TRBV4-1 CASSQGTWTEEAFF
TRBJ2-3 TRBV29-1 CSLTGGTDTQYF
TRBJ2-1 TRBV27 CASSLFPAGGSYNEQFF
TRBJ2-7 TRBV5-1 CASTPASGGYEQYF
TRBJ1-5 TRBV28 CASRGDGNQPQHF
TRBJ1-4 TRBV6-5 CASRNPGLNEKLFF
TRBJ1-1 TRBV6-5 CASGNRDTEAFF
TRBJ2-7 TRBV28 CASSSGYEQYF
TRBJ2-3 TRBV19 CASSMHISGPTDTQYF
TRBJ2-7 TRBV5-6 CASSGGTSYEQYF
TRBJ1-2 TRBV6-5 CASRRTGASNYGYTF